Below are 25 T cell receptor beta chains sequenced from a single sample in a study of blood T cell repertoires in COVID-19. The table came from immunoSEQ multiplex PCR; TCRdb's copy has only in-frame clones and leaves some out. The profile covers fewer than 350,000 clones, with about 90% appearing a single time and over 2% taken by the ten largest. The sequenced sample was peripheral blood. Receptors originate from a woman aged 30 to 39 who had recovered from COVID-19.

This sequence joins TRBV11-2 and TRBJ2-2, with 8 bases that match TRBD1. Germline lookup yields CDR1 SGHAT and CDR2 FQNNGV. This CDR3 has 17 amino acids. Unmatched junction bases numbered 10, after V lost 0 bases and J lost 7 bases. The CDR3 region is CASSLDRQGAFGGELFF. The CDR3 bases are TGTGCCAGCAGCTTAGATCGGCAGGGGGCATTCGGCGGGGAGCTGTTTTTT.

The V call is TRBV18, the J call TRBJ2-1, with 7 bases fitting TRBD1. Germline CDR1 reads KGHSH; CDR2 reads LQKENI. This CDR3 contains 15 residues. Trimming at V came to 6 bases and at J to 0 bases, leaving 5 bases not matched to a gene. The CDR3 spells CASSPGTDSYNEQFF. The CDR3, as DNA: TGTGCCAGCTCTCCCGGGACAGACTCCTACAATGAGCAGTTCTTC.

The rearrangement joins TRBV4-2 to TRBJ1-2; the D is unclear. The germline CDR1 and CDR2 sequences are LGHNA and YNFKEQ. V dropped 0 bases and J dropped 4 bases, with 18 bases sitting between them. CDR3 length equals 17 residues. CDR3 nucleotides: TGTGCCAGCAGCCAAGATAATTCGAGAGGGCAGATCTATGGCTACACCTTC. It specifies CASSQDNSRGQIYGYTF.

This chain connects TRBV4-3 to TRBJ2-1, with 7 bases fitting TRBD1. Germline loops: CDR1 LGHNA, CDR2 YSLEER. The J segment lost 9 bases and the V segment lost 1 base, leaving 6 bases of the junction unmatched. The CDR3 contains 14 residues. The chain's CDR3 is CASSQARGLGEQFF. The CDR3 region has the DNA TGCGCCAGCAGCCAAGCTAGGGGGCTGGGTGAGCAGTTCTTC.

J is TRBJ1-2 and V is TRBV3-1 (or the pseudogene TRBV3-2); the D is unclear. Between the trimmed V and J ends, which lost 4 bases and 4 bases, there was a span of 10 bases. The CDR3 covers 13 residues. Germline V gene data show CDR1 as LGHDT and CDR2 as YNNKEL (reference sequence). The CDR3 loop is CASSRGVVYGYTF. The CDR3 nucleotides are TGTGCCAGCAGCCGCGGAGTCGTCTATGGCTACACCTTC.

DNA for the CDR3: TGTGCCAGCAGTTTATTGAGCGGGCACACCTCAGGCCAAGAGACCCAGTACTTC. Translating it yields CASSLLSGHTSGQETQYF. The chain employs TRBV6-2 or TRBV6-3 and TRBJ2-5; D perhaps matches TRBD2 (6 bases). The V and J ends lost 4 bases and 1 base respectively, with 22 bases between them. The CDR3 is made up of 18 amino acids. CDR1 is MNHEY, CDR2 SVGEGT, per germline.

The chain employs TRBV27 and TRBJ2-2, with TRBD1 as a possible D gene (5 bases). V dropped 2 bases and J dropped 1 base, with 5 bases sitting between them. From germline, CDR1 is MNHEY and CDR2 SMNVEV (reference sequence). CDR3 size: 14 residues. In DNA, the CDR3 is TGTGCCAGCAGTTTAACAGGGAACACCGGGGAGCTGTTTTTT. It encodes CASSLTGNTGELFF.

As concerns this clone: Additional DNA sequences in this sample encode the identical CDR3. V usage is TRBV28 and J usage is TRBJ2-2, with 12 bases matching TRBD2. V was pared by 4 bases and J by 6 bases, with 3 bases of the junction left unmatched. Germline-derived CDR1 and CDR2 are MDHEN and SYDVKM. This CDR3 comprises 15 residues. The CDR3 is CASSSRLAGAGELFF. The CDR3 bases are TGTGCCAGCAGTTCAAGACTAGCGGGAGCCGGGGAGCTGTTTTTT.

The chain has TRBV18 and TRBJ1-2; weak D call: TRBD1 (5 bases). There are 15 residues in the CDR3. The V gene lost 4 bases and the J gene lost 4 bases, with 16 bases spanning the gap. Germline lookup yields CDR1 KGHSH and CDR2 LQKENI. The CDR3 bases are TGTGCCAGCTCACAATCTTCGGGGGAAGGCTATGGCTACACCTTC. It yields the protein CASSQSSGEGYGYTF.

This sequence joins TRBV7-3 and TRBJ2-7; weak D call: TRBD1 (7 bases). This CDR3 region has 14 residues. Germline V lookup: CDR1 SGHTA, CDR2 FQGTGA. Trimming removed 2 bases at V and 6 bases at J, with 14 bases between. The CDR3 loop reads CASSLGHRGGEQYF. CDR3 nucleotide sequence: TGTGCCAGCAGCTTAGGTCACAGGGGAGGCGAGCAGTACTTC. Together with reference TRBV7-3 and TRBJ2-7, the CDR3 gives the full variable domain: GAGVSQTPSNKVTEKGKYVELRCDPISGHTALYWYRQSLGQGPEFLIYFQGTGAADDSGLPNDRFFAVRPEGSVSTLKIQRTERGDSAVYLCASSLGHRGGEQYFGPGTRLTVT.

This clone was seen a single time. CDR3 in DNA: TGTGCCAGCAGTCGGACGGAGGCTATAGCTGAAGCTTTCTTT. This sequence encodes CASSRTEAIAEAFF. The rearrangement uses TRBV7-9 and TRBJ1-1; no reliable D call. The CDR3 runs 14 residues. The germline CDR1 and CDR2 sequences are SEHNR and FQNEAQ (reference sequence). Trimming shortened V by 6 bases and J by 6 bases, and 17 bases separated the two germline ends.

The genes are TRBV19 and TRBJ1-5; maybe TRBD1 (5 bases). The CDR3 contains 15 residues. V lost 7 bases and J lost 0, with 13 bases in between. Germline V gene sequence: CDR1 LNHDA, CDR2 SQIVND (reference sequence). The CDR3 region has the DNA TGTGCCAGTATCCGTGACAGTTATAGCAATCAGCCCCAGCATTTT. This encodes CASIRDSYSNQPQHF. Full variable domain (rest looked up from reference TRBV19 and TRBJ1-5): DGGITQSPKYLFRKEGQNVTLSCEQNLNHDAMYWYRQDPGQGLRLIYYSQIVNDFQKGDIAEGYSVSREKKESFPLTVTSAQKNPTAFYLCASIRDSYSNQPQHFGDGTRLSIL.

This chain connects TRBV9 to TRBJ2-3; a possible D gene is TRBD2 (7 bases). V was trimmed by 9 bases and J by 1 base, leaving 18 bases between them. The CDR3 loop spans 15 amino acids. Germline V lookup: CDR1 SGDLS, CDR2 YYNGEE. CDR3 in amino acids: CATLEGEGGTDTQYF. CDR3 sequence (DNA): TGTGCCACCCTAGAGGGGGAGGGGGGCACAGATACGCAGTATTTT.

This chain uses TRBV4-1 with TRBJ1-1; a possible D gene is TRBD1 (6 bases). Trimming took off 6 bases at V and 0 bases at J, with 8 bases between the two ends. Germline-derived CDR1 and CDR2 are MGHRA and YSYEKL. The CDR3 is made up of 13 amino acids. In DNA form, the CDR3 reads TGCGCCAGCAGTGGACAGTTGAACACTGAAGCTTTCTTT. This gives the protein CASSGQLNTEAFF.

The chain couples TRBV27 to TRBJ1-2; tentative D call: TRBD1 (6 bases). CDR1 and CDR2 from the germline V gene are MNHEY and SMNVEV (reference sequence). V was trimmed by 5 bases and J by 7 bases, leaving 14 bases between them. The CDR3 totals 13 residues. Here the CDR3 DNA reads TGTGCCAGCAGTCCAACCACAGGGTTTGGCTACACCTTC. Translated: CASSPTTGFGYTF.

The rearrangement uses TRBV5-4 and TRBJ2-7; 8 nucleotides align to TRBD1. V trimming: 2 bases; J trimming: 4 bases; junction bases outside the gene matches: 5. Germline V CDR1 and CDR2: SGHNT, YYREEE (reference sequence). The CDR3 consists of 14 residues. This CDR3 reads CASSLGTGPYEQYF. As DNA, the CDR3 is TGTGCCAGCAGCTTAGGGACAGGCCCTTACGAGCAGTACTTC.

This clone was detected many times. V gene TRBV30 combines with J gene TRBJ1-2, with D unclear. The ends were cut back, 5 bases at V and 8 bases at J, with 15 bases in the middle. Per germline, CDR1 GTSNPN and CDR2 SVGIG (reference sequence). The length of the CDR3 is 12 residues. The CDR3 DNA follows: TGTGCCTGGGGATCCCGGCCCAGGGGCTACACCTTC. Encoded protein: CAWGSRPRGYTF.

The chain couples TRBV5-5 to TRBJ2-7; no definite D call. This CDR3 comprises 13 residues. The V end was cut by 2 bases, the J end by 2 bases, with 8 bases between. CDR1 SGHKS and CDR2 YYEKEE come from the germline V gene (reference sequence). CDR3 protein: CASSFPTAYEQYF. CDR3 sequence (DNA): TGTGCCAGCAGCTTCCCCACGGCCTACGAGCAGTACTTC.

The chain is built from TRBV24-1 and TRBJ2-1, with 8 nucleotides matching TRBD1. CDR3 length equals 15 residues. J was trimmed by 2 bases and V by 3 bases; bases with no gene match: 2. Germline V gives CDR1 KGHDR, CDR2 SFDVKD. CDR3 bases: TGTGCCACCAGTGATCCAGGGGGCGCCTACAATGAGCAGTTCTTC. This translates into CATSDPGGAYNEQFF.

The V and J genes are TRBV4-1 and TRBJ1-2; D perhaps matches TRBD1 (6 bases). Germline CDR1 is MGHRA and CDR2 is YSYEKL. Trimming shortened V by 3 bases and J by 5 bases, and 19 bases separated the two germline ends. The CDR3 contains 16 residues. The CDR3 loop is CASSQVTGSWGYGYTF. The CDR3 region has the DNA TGCGCCAGCAGCCAGGTTACAGGGAGTTGGGGGTATGGCTACACCTTC.

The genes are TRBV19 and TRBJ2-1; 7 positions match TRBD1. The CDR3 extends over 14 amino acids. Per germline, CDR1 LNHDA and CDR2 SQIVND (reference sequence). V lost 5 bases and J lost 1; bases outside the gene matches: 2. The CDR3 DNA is TGTGCCAGTAGTTCGGGACAGTCCTACAATGAGCAGTTCTTC. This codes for CASSSGQSYNEQFF.

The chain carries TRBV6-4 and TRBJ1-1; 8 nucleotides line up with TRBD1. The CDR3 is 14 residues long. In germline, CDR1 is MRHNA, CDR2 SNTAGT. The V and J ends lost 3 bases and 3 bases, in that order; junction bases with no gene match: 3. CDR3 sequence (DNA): TGTGCCAGCAGTGAAAGACAGGGGTACACTGAAGCTTTCTTT. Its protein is CASSERQGYTEAFF.

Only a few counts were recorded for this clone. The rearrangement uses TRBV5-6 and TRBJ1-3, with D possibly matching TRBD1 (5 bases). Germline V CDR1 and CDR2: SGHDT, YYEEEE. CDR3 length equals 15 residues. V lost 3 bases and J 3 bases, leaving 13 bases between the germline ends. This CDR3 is CASSSAAGLGNTIYF. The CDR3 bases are TGTGCCAGCAGCTCAGCGGCGGGGCTTGGAAACACCATATATTTT.

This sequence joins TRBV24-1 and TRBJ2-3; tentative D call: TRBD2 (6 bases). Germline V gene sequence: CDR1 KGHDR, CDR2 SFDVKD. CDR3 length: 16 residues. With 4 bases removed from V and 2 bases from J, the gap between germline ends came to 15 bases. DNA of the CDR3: TGTGCCACCAGTGAAAGTAGCGGTCCCCACACAGATACGCAGTATTTT. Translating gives CATSESSGPHTDTQYF.

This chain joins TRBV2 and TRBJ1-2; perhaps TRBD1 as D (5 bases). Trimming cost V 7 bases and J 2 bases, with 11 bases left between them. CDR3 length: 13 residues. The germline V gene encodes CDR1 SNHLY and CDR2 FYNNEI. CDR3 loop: CASTMGRNYGYTF. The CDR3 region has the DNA TGTGCCAGCACGATGGGGCGGAACTATGGCTACACCTTC.